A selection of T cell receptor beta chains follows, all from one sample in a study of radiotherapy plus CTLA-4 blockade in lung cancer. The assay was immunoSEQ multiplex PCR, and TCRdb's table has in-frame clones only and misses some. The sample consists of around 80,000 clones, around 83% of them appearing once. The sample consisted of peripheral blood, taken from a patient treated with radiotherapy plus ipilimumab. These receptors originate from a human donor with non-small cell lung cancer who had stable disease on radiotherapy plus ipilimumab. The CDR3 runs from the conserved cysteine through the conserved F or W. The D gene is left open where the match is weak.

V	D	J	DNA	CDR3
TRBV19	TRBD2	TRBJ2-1	TGTGCCAGTAGTATAAGACTAGCGGGACTTCTCTCCTACAATGAGCAGTTCTTC	CASSIRLAGLLSYNEQFF
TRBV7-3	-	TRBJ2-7	TGTGCCAGCAGCTTAGATTCGAGGGGTAGAGAGCAGTACTTC	CASSLDSRGREQYF
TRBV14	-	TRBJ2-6	TGTGCCAGCAGCCAAGCTGGGGCCAACGTCCTGACTTTC	CASSQAGANVLTF
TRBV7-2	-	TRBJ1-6	TGTGCCAGCAGCGACGGAGGGGCTTATTCACCCCTCCACTTT	CASSDGGAYSPLHF
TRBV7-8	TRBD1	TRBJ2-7	TGTGCCAGCAGCTTAGACAGGGGGCGCGCCTACGAGCAGTACTTC	CASSLDRGRAYEQYF
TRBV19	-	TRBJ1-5	TGTGCCAGTAGTACCCAGATGAATCAGCCCCAGCATTTT	CASSTQMNQPQHF
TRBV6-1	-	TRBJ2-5	TGTGCCAGCATCCTCAGCGGCCTCGTTGGGGAGACCCAGTACTTC	CASILSGLVGETQYF
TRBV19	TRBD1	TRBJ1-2	TGTGCCAGTAGTATATTGGGACAGGGGCCGGGTAACTATGGCTACACCTTC	CASSILGQGPGNYGYTF
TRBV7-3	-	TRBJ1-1	TGTGCCAGCAGCTTAACAGCCCAGGGGCCCACTGAAGCTTTCTTT	CASSLTAQGPTEAFF
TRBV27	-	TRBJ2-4	TGTGCCAGCTCGGCCAAAAACATTCAGTACTTC	CASSAKNIQYF
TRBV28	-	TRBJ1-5	TGTGCCAGCTTACCCCTAGGGGTATCCAATCAGCCCCAGCATTTT	CASLPLGVSNQPQHF
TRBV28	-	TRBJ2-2	TGTGCCAGCAGTCCGGACCCGGGGGCTAAGCTGTTTTTT	CASSPDPGAKLFF